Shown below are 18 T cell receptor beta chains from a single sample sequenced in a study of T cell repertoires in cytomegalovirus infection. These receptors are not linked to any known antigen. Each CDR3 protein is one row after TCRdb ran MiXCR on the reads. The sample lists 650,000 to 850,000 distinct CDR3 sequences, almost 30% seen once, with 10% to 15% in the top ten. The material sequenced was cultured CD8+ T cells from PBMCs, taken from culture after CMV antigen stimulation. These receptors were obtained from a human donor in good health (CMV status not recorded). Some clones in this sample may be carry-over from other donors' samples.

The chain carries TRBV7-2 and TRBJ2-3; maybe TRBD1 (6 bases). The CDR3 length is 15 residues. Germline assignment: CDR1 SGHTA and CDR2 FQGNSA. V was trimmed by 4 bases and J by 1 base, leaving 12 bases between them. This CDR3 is CASSSGVLGTDTQYF. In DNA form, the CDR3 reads TGTGCCAGCAGCTCAGGGGTTCTCGGCACAGATACGCAGTATTTT.

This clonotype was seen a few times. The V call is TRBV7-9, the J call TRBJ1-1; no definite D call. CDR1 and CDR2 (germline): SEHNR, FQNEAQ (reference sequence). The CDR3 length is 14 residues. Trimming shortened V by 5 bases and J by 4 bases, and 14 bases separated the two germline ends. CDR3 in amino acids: CASSADSGGTEAFF. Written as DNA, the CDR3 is TGTGCCAGCAGCGCGGATTCCGGCGGCACTGAAGCTTTCTTT.

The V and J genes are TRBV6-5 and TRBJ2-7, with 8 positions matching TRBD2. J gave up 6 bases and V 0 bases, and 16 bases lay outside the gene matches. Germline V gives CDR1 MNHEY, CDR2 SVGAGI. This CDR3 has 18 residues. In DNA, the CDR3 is TGTGCCAGCAGTTACTCCGAGGGGCTCGGGGGGGCCCACTCCGAGCAGTACTTC. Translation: CASSYSEGLGGAHSEQYF.

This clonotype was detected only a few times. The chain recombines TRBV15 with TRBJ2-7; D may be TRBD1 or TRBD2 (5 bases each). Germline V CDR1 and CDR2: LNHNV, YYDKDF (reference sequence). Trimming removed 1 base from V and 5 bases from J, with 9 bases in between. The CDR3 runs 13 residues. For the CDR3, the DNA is TGTGCCACCAGCAGAGTGCAGGGAGACGAGCAGTACTTC. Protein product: CATSRVQGDEQYF.

The CDR3 DNA reads TGTGCCAGCAGCCCACAGCGTAAAGCTTTCTTT. This encodes CASSPQRKAFF. The chain uses TRBV9 and TRBJ1-1; no clear D. V lost 4 bases, J lost 9 bases, and 10 bases lay in between. Germline CDR1 is SGDLS and CDR2 is YYNGEE. This CDR3 region has 11 residues. Together with reference TRBV9 and TRBJ1-1, the CDR3 gives the full variable domain: DSGVTQTPKHLITATGQRVTLRCSPRSGDLSVYWYQQSLDQGLQFLIQYYNGEERAKGNILERFSAQQFPDLHSELNLSSLELGDSALYFCASSPQRKAFFGQGTRLTVV.

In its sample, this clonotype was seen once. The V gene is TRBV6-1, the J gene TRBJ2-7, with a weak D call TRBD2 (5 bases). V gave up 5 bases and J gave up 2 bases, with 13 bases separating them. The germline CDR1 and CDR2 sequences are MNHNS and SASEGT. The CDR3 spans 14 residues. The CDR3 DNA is TGTGCCAGCAGTACCGAGGGTTTCCCCTACGAGCAGTACTTC. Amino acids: CASSTEGFPYEQYF.

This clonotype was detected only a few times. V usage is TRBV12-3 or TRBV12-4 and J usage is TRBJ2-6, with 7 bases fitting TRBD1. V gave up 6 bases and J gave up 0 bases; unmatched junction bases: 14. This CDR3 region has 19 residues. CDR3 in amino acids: CASSVPRDRFSSGANVLTF. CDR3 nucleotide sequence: TGTGCCAGCAGCGTACCCCGGGACAGATTCTCCTCTGGGGCCAACGTCCTGACTTTC.

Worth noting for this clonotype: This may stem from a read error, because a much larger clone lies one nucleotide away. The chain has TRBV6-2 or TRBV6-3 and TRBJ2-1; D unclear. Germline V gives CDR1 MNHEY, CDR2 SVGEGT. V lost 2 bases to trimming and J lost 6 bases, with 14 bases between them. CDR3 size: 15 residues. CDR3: CASSYLGSYVNEQFF. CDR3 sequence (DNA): TGTGCCAGCAGTTACCTGGGGTCATACGTCAATGAGCAGTTCTTC.

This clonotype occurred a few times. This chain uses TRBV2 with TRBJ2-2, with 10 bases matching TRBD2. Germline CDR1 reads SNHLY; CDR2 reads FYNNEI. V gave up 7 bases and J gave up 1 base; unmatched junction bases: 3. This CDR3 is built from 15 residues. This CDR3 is CASIGLAENTGELFF. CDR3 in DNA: TGTGCCAGCATTGGACTAGCGGAGAACACCGGGGAGCTGTTTTTT.

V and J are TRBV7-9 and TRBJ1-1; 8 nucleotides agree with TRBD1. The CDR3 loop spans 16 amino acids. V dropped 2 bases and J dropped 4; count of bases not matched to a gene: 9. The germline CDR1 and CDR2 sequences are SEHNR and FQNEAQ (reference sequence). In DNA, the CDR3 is TGTGCCAGCAGCTTACGGGCAGGGGGCGAGGGCACTGAAGCTTTCTTT. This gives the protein CASSLRAGGEGTEAFF.

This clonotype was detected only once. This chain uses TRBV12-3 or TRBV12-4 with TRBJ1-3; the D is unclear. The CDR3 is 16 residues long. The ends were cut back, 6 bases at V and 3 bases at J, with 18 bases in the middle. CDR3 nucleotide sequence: TGTGCCAGCAGGGTGATAATCAGTGGTTTTGGAAACACCATATATTTT. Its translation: CASRVIISGFGNTIYF.

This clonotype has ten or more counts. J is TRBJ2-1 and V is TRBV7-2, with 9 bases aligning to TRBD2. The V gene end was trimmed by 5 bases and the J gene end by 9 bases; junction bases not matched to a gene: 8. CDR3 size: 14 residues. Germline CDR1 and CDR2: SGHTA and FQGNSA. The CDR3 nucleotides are TGTGCCAGCAGCCTAGGACTAGCGCCGGCTGAGCAGTTCTTC. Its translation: CASSLGLAPAEQFF.

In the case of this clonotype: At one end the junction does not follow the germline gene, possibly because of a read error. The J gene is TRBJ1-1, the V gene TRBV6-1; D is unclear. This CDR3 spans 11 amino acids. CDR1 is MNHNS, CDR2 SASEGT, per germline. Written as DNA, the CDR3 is TGTGCCGGCAGCCCCCCCGGTCCAGCTTTCTTT. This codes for CAGSPPGPAFF.

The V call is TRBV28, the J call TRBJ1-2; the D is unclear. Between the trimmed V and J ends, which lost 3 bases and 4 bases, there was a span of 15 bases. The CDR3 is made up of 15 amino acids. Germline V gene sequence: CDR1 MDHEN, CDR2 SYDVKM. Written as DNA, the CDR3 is TGTGCCAGCAGTTTTCTTTCTGAGGGCGTCTATGGCTACACCTTC. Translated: CASSFLSEGVYGYTF.

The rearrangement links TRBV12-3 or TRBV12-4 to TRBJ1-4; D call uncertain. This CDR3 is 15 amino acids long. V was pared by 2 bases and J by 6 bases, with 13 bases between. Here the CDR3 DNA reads TGTGCCAGCAGTTTAAGGAGGGTCTGGGATGAAAAACTGTTTTTT. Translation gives CASSLRRVWDEKLFF.

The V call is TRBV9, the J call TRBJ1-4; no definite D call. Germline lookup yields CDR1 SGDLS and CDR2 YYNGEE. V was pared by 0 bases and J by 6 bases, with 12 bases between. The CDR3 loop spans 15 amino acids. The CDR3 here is CASSVGGIGDEKLFF. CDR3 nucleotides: TGTGCCAGCAGCGTAGGAGGAATTGGGGATGAAAAACTGTTTTTT.

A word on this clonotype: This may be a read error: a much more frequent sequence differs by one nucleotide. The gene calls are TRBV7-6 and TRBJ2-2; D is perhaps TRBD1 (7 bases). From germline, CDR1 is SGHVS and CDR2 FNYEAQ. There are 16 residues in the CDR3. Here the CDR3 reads CASSLPTGLFTGGLFF. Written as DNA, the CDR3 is TGTGCCAGCAGCTTACCGACAGGGTTATTTACCGGGGGGCTGTTTTTT.

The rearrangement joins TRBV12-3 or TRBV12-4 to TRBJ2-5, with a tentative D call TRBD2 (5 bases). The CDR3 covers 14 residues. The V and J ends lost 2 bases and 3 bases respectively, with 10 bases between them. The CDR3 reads CASSLFLLEETQYF. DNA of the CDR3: TGTGCCAGCAGTTTATTTCTACTAGAAGAGACCCAGTACTTC.